This TCR beta chain was profiled in a study of blood T cell repertoires in COVID-19. Across the study: From T cells, B-cell-depleted T cells, or PBMCs came the material, which was cDNA or gDNA.

The participants were between about 18 and 90 years old and came from fewer than 25 US areas. Participants' own reports of clinical history determined their cohort assignment. As handled by the study authors: Amplification of reference gene primers provided the estimated nucleated cell counts. The data were produced by immunoSEQ multiplex PCR, yet TCRdb's version contains in-frame clones alone and is incomplete. The V and J calls and the clone size are those of that table, but D and trimming were determined from the DNA. The data contain around 450,000 clones, about nine tenths of them singletons. The germline V gene encodes CDR1 GTSNPN and CDR2 SVGIG (reference sequence). Trimming took 4 bases from V and 3 from J, leaving 12 bases between them. The CDR3 consists of 13 residues.

This receptor was obtained from a woman aged 18-29 years who had recovered from COVID-19. V usage is TRBV30 and J usage is TRBJ1-2; no clear D. The sample consisted of PBMCs or T cells enriched from blood (not recorded which). The CDR3 nucleotides read TGTGCCTGGACCCCATACCGGGACTATGGCTACACCTTC. This sequence encodes CAWTPYRDYGYTF.